Presented here are 20 T cell receptor beta chains from one specimen sequenced in a study of T cells after yellow fever vaccination. TCRdb re-called the 5' RACE reads with MiXCR, one entry per CDR3 protein. The top ten clones hold 3% to 4% of a sample with around 340,000 distinct CDR3 sequences, approximately 12% of them seen once. Sequences were derived from CD4+ T cells sorted from PBMCs, sampled 15 days after the yellow fever booster vaccination. The origin of the receptors is a man aged 18-30 years who received the YFV17D yellow fever vaccine.

J is TRBJ1-6 and V is TRBV24-1, with D unresolved. Trimming stripped 4 bases from V and 9 bases from J, with 18 bases between. This CDR3 region has 16 residues. Germline CDR1 KGHDR, CDR2 SFDVKD. CDR3 residues: CATSDSRAAVGSPLHF. CDR3 sequence (DNA): TGTGCCACCAGTGACTCGAGAGCCGCGGTGGGTTCACCCCTCCACTTT.

This clonotype was recorded at least ten times. The rearrangement uses TRBV27 and TRBJ1-2, with D possibly being TRBD1 (5 bases). CDR1 is MNHEY, CDR2 SMNVEV, per germline (reference sequence). Between the trimmed V and J ends, which lost 5 bases and 11 bases, there was a span of 15 bases. The CDR3 length is 12 residues. The CDR3 sequence: CASSPAGGWYTF. CDR3 coding DNA: TGTGCCAGCAGTCCGGCCGGGGGGTGGTACACCTTC.

The gene calls are TRBV7-2 and TRBJ1-5, with no clear D. The CDR3 contains 14 residues. Trimming took 5 bases from V and 1 from J, leaving 9 bases between them. Germline loops: CDR1 SGHTA, CDR2 FQGNSA. The DNA for the CDR3 is TGTGCCAGCAGCCAGAGAACAAGCAATCAGCCCCAGCATTTT. It codes for CASSQRTSNQPQHF. The complete variable domain, with remaining parts taken from reference TRBV7-2 and TRBJ1-5, reads GAGVSQSPSNKVTEKGKDVELRCDPISGHTALYWYRQSLGQGLEFLIYFQGNSAPDKSGLPSDRFSAERTGGSVSTLTIQRTQQEDSAVYLCASSQRTSNQPQHFGDGTRLSIL.

This rearrangement joins TRBV10-3 to TRBJ1-3, with D unresolved. Germline CDR1 ENHRY, CDR2 SYGVKD. V lost 1 base to trimming and J lost 1 base, with 8 bases between them. The CDR3 sequence is 15 residues long. The CDR3 protein is CAISELEQSGNTIYF. The CDR3 nucleotides are TGTGCCATCAGTGAGTTGGAACAGTCTGGAAACACCATATATTTT.

The CDR3 nucleotides read TGTGCCAGCGCGAACCCGGACAGCCCGATTGAAGCTTTCTTT. Protein sequence: CASANPDSPIEAFF. V and J are TRBV25-1 and TRBJ1-1; TRBD1 is a possible D gene (6 bases). V shed 8 bases and J shed 7 bases, with 20 bases lying between them. Germline V gives CDR1 MGHDK, CDR2 SYGVNS. The length of the CDR3 is 14 residues.

In this sample, this clonotype turned up many times. The rearrangement joins TRBV4-3 to TRBJ2-5; no clear D gene. CDR3 size: 17 residues. Trimming pared 1 base from V and 1 base from J, leaving 16 bases between. CDR1 is LGHNA and CDR2 is YSLEER in the germline V gene. CDR3 coding DNA: TGCGCCAGCAGCCAAGGCCGAGTCCGGGCCTTCCAAGAGACCCAGTACTTC. Its protein product is CASSQGRVRAFQETQYF.

The gene calls are TRBV20-1 and TRBJ2-7; the D is unclear. The CDR3 runs 13 residues. The germline V gene encodes CDR1 DFQATT and CDR2 SNEGSKA (reference sequence). The V gene lost 7 bases and the J gene lost 0 bases, with 13 bases spanning the gap. The CDR3 protein is CSGREASSYEQYV. In DNA, the CDR3 is TGCAGTGGGAGAGAAGCGAGCTCCTACGAGCAGTACGTC.

In its sample, this clonotype was seen a few times. The V gene is TRBV7-3, the J gene TRBJ2-3; D gene unclear. The V gene's germline CDR1 is SGHTA and CDR2 FQGTGA. The CDR3 extends over 13 amino acids. V lost 5 bases to trimming and J lost 12 bases, with 18 bases between them. Written as DNA, the CDR3 is TGTGCCAGCAGCCTGTCATCCGGGCCCCTCCAGTATTTT. Translated: CASSLSSGPLQYF.

This clonotype was observed a few times. The V gene is TRBV20-1, the J gene TRBJ2-3; possibly TRBD2 for D (6 bases). The CDR3 extends over 15 amino acids. CDR1 is DFQATT, CDR2 SNEGSKA, per germline (reference sequence). Deletions cut 6 bases from V and 2 bases from J, with 18 bases between. The CDR3 DNA follows: TGCAGTGCCCTGGGCTCTGCGGGACCCACAGATACGCAGTATTTT. This translates into CSALGSAGPTDTQYF.

This clonotype was recorded many times. The CDR3 nucleotides are TGTGCCAGCAGCTTAGTCTCAACCGGCTACACCTTC. This translates into CASSLVSTGYTF. This chain links TRBV7-2 with TRBJ1-2, with D hard to call. Germline CDR1 SGHTA, CDR2 FQGNSA. The CDR3 length is 12 residues. V lost 1 base, J lost 8 bases, and 8 bases lay in between.

The V gene is TRBV12-3 or TRBV12-4, the J gene TRBJ2-6; D is ambiguous. This CDR3 has 13 residues. Trimming left V 7 bases short and J 2 bases short, with 6 bases between. CDR3 nucleotides: TGTGCCAGCATTATCGCTGGGGCCAACGTCCTGACTTTC. This encodes CASIIAGANVLTF.

The chain carries TRBV9 and TRBJ2-2; tentatively, D is TRBD1 or TRBD2 (5 bases each). The germline CDR1 and CDR2 sequences are SGDLS and YYNGEE. This CDR3 comprises 16 residues. V lost 4 bases and J lost 4, with 17 bases in between. Here the CDR3 DNA reads TGTGCCAGCAGCCCCCGGGACCGCCGAACCACCGGGGAGCTGTTTTTT. Protein: CASSPRDRRTTGELFF.

This chain joins TRBV5-4 and TRBJ2-1; D is uncertain. V lost 2 bases to trimming and J lost 6 bases, with 12 bases between them. The germline CDR1 and CDR2 sequences are SGHNT and YYREEE (reference sequence). This CDR3 contains 14 residues. The CDR3 DNA follows: TGTGCCAGCAGCTTCGATTCCGCGTCCAATGAGCAGTTCTTC. Protein sequence: CASSFDSASNEQFF. Based on the CDR3 plus reference TRBV5-4 and TRBJ2-1, the full variable domain is ETGVTQSPTHLIKTRGQQVTLRCSSQSGHNTVSWYQQALGQGPQFIFQYYREEENGRGNFPPRFSGLQFPNYSSELNVNALELDDSALYLCASSFDSASNEQFFGPGTRLTVL.

The chain couples TRBV18 to TRBJ2-7; perhaps D is TRBD1 or TRBD2 (5 bases each). V dropped 5 bases and J dropped 3 bases, with 11 bases sitting between them. The CDR3 spans 13 residues. Germline V lookup: CDR1 KGHSH, CDR2 LQKENI. The CDR3 DNA follows: TGTGCCAGCTCAGGGGCTAGCAACTACGAGCAGTACTTC. It specifies CASSGASNYEQYF.

The V call is TRBV7-2, the J call TRBJ2-5, with TRBD2 as a possible D gene (5 bases). Germline values: CDR1 SGHTA, CDR2 FQGNSA. The V end lost 2 bases, the J end lost 13 bases, and 17 bases lay between the germline ends. This CDR3 is built from 13 residues. CDR3 region: CASSLMAGMALYF. The CDR3, as DNA: TGTGCCAGCAGCTTAATGGCCGGGATGGCATTGTACTTC.

CDR3 nucleotides: TGCGCCAGCAGCCAAGTATCAGCGGGAACAGATACGCAGTATTTT. Its protein is CASSQVSAGTDTQYF. The V and J genes are TRBV4-3 and TRBJ2-3; 7 bases are a match to TRBD2. Trimming at V came to 1 base and at J to 3 bases, leaving 4 bases not matched to a gene. The length of the CDR3 is 15 residues. CDR1 is LGHNA and CDR2 is YSLEER in the germline V gene.

J is TRBJ2-1 and V is TRBV7-2; TRBD1 is a possible D gene (5 bases). The germline gives CDR1 SGHTA, CDR2 FQGNSA. V was pared by 5 bases and J by 0 bases, with 11 bases between. The CDR3 loop spans 15 amino acids. The DNA of the CDR3 is TGTGCCAGCAGCCAGGGTTATAGCTCCTACAATGAGCAGTTCTTC. Translated: CASSQGYSSYNEQFF. Full variable domain (missing parts from reference TRBV7-2 and TRBJ2-1): GAGVSQSPSNKVTEKGKDVELRCDPISGHTALYWYRQSLGQGLEFLIYFQGNSAPDKSGLPSDRFSAERTGGSVSTLTIQRTQQEDSAVYLCASSQGYSSYNEQFFGPGTRLTVL.

This clonotype was picked up a small number of times. The chain combines TRBV7-3 with TRBJ2-3, with unresolved D. The CDR3 loop spans 13 amino acids. The ends were cut back, 2 bases at V and 2 bases at J, with 5 bases in the middle. CDR1 is SGHTA, CDR2 FQGTGA, per germline. CDR3 in DNA: TGTGCCAGCAGCTTAGTCTACACAGATACGCAGTATTTT. Translating gives CASSLVYTDTQYF.

J is TRBJ1-5 and V is TRBV24-1; unclear D gene. The germline V gene encodes CDR1 KGHDR and CDR2 SFDVKD. This CDR3 has 13 amino acids. Trimming removed 5 bases from V and 6 bases from J, with 10 bases in between. The CDR3 protein is CATSGGPGQPQHF. The CDR3 coding sequence is TGTGCCACCAGTGGGGGTCCGGGTCAGCCCCAGCATTTT.

The V gene is TRBV12-3 or TRBV12-4, the J gene TRBJ1-5; TRBD1 is a possible D gene (6 bases). Trimming removed 7 bases at V and 7 bases at J, with 17 bases between. The CDR3 extends over 14 amino acids. The CDR3 sequence is CASTTDRRGQPQHF. The CDR3 nucleotides are TGTGCCAGCACCACGGACAGACGCGGCCAGCCCCAGCATTTT.